A selection of T cell receptor beta chains follows, all from one sample in a study of STAT5B mutations in CD4+ large granular lymphocyte leukemia. Libraries were prepared by immunoSEQ multiplex PCR; TCRdb keeps only in-frame clonotypes and omits some of them. The sample comprises fewer than 30,000 clones, over 70% of which are singletons, and around 1% rests with the top ten. Sequencing used CD4+ T cells from blood buffy coats. These receptor sequences come from a human donor in good health. Both conserved end residues are part of each CDR3. Each record gives: J gene, clone size, D gene, V gene, CDR3 protein, CDR3 DNA. A D gene is named only where the DNA matches it firmly. Clone size is stated in some rows and not others, as once, few, many or a class when expanded.

TRBJ2-1 | NA | NA | TRBV18 | CASSPQGSDYNEQFF | TGTGCCAGCTCACCACAGGGGTCCGACTACAATGAGCAGTTCTTC
TRBJ2-5 | once | NA | TRBV5-1 | CASREGASRETQYF | TGCGCCAGCCGGGAGGGGGCCAGCCGAGAGACCCAGTACTTC
TRBJ2-5 | NA | NA | TRBV19 | CASSIITAETQYF | TGTGCCAGTAGTATTATTACTGCGGAGACCCAGTACTTC
TRBJ2-3 | NA | NA | TRBV19 | CASSIGGEADTQYF | TGTGCCAGTAGTATAGGGGGTGAGGCAGATACGCAGTATTTT
TRBJ2-6 | NA | NA | TRBV11-1 | CASKAGAASGANVLTF | TGTGCCAGCAAGGCAGGGGCGGCCTCTGGGGCCAACGTCCTGACTTTC
TRBJ2-1 | NA | TRBD2 | TRBV7-6 | CASSLAGGDYNEQFF | TGTGCCAGCAGCTTAGCGGGAGGGGATTACAATGAGCAGTTCTTC
TRBJ1-5 | few | NA | TRBV28 | CASSTGTFPDQPQHF | TGTGCCAGCAGTACGGGGACGTTCCCGGATCAGCCCCAGCATTTT
TRBJ1-1 | NA | NA | TRBV5-1 | CASSLDRGGSTEAFF | TGCGCCAGCAGCTTGGATCGGGGTGGGAGCACTGAAGCTTTCTTT
TRBJ2-1 | NA | TRBD2 | TRBV19 | CASSMMQLAAYNEQFF | TGTGCCAGTAGTATGATGCAACTAGCGGCCTACAATGAGCAGTTCTTC
TRBJ2-1 | NA | NA | TRBV19 | CASSSPGASSYNEQFF | TGTGCCAGTAGCTCCCCCGGGGCCTCCTCCTACAATGAGCAGTTCTTC
TRBJ2-3 | NA | TRBD2 | TRBV29-1 | CSVDGRGGADTQYF | TGCAGCGTTGACGGTCGGGGGGGAGCAGATACGCAGTATTTT
TRBJ1-2 | NA | TRBD1 | TRBV19 | CASSIRRGDGYTF | TGTGCCAGTAGTATTCGCAGGGGGGATGGCTACACCTTC
TRBJ1-1 | NA | NA | TRBV6-1 | CASSRGIRDTEAFF | TGTGCCAGCAGTCGGGGGATAAGGGACACTGAAGCTTTCTTT
TRBJ2-1 | NA | NA | TRBV7-9 | CASRPGVEQFF | TGTGCCAGCAGGCCGGGGGTTGAGCAGTTCTTC
TRBJ2-1 | NA | TRBD2 | TRBV5-1 | CASSGGLAGDEQFF | TGCGCCAGCAGCGGAGGACTAGCGGGAGATGAGCAGTTCTTC
TRBJ2-2 | NA | TRBD2 | TRBV2 | CASSRRGTSGSGTGELFF | TGTGCCAGCTCTCGCCGTGGGACTAGCGGGAGCGGGACCGGGGAGCTGTTTTTT
TRBJ1-3 | NA | TRBD1 | TRBV10-3 | CAISESGPDRGDTIYF | TGTGCCATCAGTGAGTCGGGGCCGGACAGGGGTGACACCATATATTTT
TRBJ2-5 | NA | NA | TRBV6-1 | CASSEAGGWGETQYF | TGTGCCAGCAGTGAAGCCGGCGGCTGGGGGGAGACCCAGTACTTC
TRBJ2-1 | NA | NA | TRBV19 | CASSKLDSYNEQFF | TGTGCCAGTAGTAAACTGGATTCCTACAATGAGCAGTTCTTC
TRBJ1-6 | few | TRBD1 | TRBV5-1 | CASSPRQGPYSPLHF | TGCGCCAGCAGCCCTCGACAGGGGCCCTATTCACCCCTCCACTTT
TRBJ2-5 | NA | NA | TRBV7-9 | CASSLDQETQYF | TGTGCCAGCAGCTTAGATCAAGAGACCCAGTACTTC
TRBJ2-7 | few | TRBD1 | TRBV6-6 | CASSYPGQGVNEQYF | TGTGCCAGCAGTTACCCGGGACAGGGTGTCAACGAGCAGTACTTC
TRBJ2-7 | NA | NA | TRBV12-2 | CASRLGEGAGDEQYF | TGTGCAAGTCGCTTGGGAGAGGGGGCCGGCGACGAGCAGTACTTC
TRBJ1-1 | NA | NA | TRBV19 | CASSMGPGNTEAFF | TGTGCCAGTAGTATGGGGCCAGGGAACACTGAAGCTTTCTTT
TRBJ2-1 | NA | NA | TRBV5-4 | CASSPGWGNEQFF | TGTGCCAGCAGTCCGGGATGGGGGAATGAGCAGTTCTTC
TRBJ2-5 | NA | TRBD2 | TRBV5-1 | CASGLAGTEETQYF | TGCGCCAGCGGACTAGCTGGGACCGAAGAGACCCAGTACTTC
TRBJ1-5 | NA | NA | TRBV5-5 | CASSRTGYSNQPQHF | TGTGCCAGCAGCAGAACAGGGTATAGCAATCAGCCCCAGCATTTT
TRBJ2-3 | once | NA | TRBV20-1 | CSARSTDTQYF | TGCAGTGCTAGGAGCACAGATACGCAGTATTTT
TRBJ2-1 | NA | NA | TRBV7-9 | CASSPRDDNEQFF | TGTGCCAGCAGCCCCCGGGACGACAATGAGCAGTTCTTC
TRBJ1-5 | NA | TRBD1 | TRBV2 | CASSEHRGQPQHF | TGTGCCAGCAGTGAGCACAGGGGTCAGCCCCAGCATTTT
TRBJ1-2 | few | NA | TRBV28 | CASSLNVGLGGYTF | TGTGCCAGCAGTTTGAACGTTGGACTGGGGGGCTACACCTTC
TRBJ2-4 | few | TRBD2 | TRBV6-1 | CASSEWGGVNIQYF | TGTGCCAGCAGTGAATGGGGAGGGGTGAACATTCAGTACTTC
TRBJ1-4 | NA | NA | TRBV29-1 | CSVVYSLKGEKLFF | TGCAGCGTTGTGTACTCCCTTAAGGGTGAAAAACTGTTTTTT
TRBJ2-3 | NA | TRBD2 | TRBV7-2 | CASSLVASGGAADTQYF | TGTGCCAGCAGCTTAGTGGCTAGCGGGGGGGCGGCAGATACGCAGTATTTT
TRBJ2-5 | NA | NA | TRBV5-1 | CASSLLVDQETQYF | TGCGCCAGCAGCTTACTAGTGGACCAAGAGACCCAGTACTTC
TRBJ2-3 | NA | NA | TRBV6-4 | CASSGVGGPTDTQYF | TGTGCCAGCAGTGGCGTGGGGGGGCCAACAGATACGCAGTATTTT
TRBJ2-1 | once | TRBD1 | TRBV18 | CASSPPGQGSHEQFF | TGTGCCAGCTCACCACCGGGACAGGGCTCCCATGAGCAGTTCTTC
TRBJ2-7 | NA | TRBD1 | TRBV7-6 | CASSEGDRPYEQYF | TGTGCCAGCAGCGAAGGGGACAGACCGTACGAGCAGTACTTC
TRBJ2-7 | NA | NA | TRBV5-6 | CASSFFGASSYEQYF | TGTGCCAGCAGCTTCTTCGGGGCCAGCTCCTACGAGCAGTACTTC
TRBJ2-7 | NA | NA | TRBV6-5 | CASSAEPPSYEQYF | TGTGCCAGCAGTGCCGAGCCCCCTTCCTACGAGCAGTACTTC
TRBJ1-1 | NA | NA | TRBV30 | CAGRRGRDTEAFF | TGTGCCGGGCGGCGGGGCCGGGACACTGAAGCTTTCTTT
TRBJ2-5 | NA | NA | TRBV15 | CATSRDRQQETQYF | TGTGCCACCAGCAGAGATCGGCAGCAAGAGACCCAGTACTTC
TRBJ2-3 | NA | TRBD2 | TRBV6-5 | CASRASGALTQYF | TGTGCCAGCAGGGCTAGCGGGGCCCTTACGCAGTATTTT
TRBJ1-5 | NA | TRBD1 | TRBV19 | CASRPSQGAVGQPQHF | TGTGCCAGTAGGCCTAGCCAGGGGGCGGTTGGTCAGCCCCAGCATTTT
TRBJ2-1 | NA | NA | TRBV7-2 | CASSSPGSSYNEQFF | TGTGCCAGCAGCTCCCCAGGGAGCTCCTACAATGAGCAGTTCTTC
TRBJ1-1 | once | NA | TRBV6-6 | CAISVNIAAEAFF | TGTGCCATCAGTGTAAACATCGCGGCTGAAGCTTTCTTT
TRBJ1-1 | NA | NA | TRBV13 | CASSLKPGPYPNTEAFF | TGTGCCAGCAGCTTGAAGCCGGGACCCTATCCGAACACTGAAGCTTTCTTT
TRBJ2-5 | NA | TRBD1 | TRBV7-6 | CASSPWDRSSGEQYF | TGTGCCAGCAGCCCCTGGGACAGGTCGAGTGGGGAGCAGTACTTC
TRBJ1-1 | NA | NA | TRBV7-9 | CASSGPGVIMAFF | TGTGCCAGCAGCGGGCCCGGCGTGATAATGGCTTTCTTT
TRBJ2-3 | NA | NA | TRBV25-1 | CASSERGTDTQYF | TGTGCCAGCAGTGAGCGGGGCACAGATACGCAGTATTTT
TRBJ2-2 | NA | TRBD1 | TRBV6-6 | CASGQGSTGELFF | TGTGCCAGCGGACAGGGTAGCACCGGGGAGCTGTTTTTT
TRBJ2-5 | NA | NA | TRBV11-3 | CASSLGVAKEETQYF | TGTGCCAGCAGCTTAGGCGTCGCCAAGGAAGAGACCCAGTACTTC
TRBJ2-4 | once | TRBD2 | TRBV5-4 | CASSLMTSGSNNIQYF | TGTGCCAGCAGCTTGATGACTAGCGGGAGTAACAACATTCAGTACTTC
TRBJ2-7 | NA | NA | TRBV7-8 | CASTRTGEAGNEQYF | TGTGCCAGCACCCGTACGGGGGAGGCGGGGAACGAGCAGTACTTC